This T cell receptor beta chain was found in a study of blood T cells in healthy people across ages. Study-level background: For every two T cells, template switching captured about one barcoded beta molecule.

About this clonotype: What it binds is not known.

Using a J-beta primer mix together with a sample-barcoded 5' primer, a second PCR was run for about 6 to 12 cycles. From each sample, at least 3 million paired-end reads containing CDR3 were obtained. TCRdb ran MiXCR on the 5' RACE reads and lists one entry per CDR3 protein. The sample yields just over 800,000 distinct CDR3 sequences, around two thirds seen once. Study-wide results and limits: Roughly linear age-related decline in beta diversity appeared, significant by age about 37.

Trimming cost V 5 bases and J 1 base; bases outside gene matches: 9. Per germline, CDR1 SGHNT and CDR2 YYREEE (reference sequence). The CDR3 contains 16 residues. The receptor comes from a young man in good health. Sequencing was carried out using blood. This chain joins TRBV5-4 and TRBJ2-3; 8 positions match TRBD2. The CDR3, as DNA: TGTGCCAGCAGACCTCAAGCGACTAGCGGCACAGATACGCAGTATTTT. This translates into CASRPQATSGTDTQYF.